Shown below are 22 T cell receptor beta chains from a single sample sequenced in a study of tumor-infiltrating lymphocytes in primary liver carcinoma. Starting from approximately 0.45 ug of total RNA, TCR beta cDNA was produced with a primer in the constant region. Employing slightly modified ARM-PCR, three nested multiplex PCR rounds were run, and these gave rise to the TCR beta libraries. The first two PCR rounds used TRBV1-TRBV30 forward primers with a C-beta reverse primer, roughly 11 cycles each. MiXCR, run by TCRdb on the multiplex PCR reads, gives a single entry per CDR3 protein. The sample has approximately 100,000 distinct CDR3 sequences, approximately 70% seen once. Bulk tissue was left unsorted, and RNA and DNA were co-extracted from roughly 20-30 mg of it. Material for sequencing was liver tumor tissue from sampling region 2. Subset indicated: tumor region T2, inferior pole. The receptor source for this set is a woman in her sixties or seventies with primary liver carcinoma and hepatitis B virus infection.

As to this clonotype: One base away lies a much larger clone, so this may be a sequencing read error. The chain joins TRBV5-1 to TRBJ2-7; D may be TRBD2 (6 bases). The CDR3 consists of 14 residues. Germline loops: CDR1 SGHRS, CDR2 YFSETQ. The V and J ends lost 3 bases and 4 bases respectively, with 14 bases between them. As DNA, the CDR3 is TGCGCCAGCAGCTCCTCCTCCGGGGGTTACGAGCAGTACTTC. This sequence encodes CASSSSSGGYEQYF. Drawing the rest from reference TRBV5-1 and TRBJ2-7, the complete variable domain is KAGVTQTPRYLIKTRGQQVTLSCSPISGHRSVSWYQQTPGQGLQFLFEYFSETQRNKGNFPGRFSGRQFSNSRSEMNVSTLELGDSALYLCASSSSSGGYEQYFGPGTRLTVT.

In regard to this clonotype: It is likely a read error, because the conserved phenylalanine at the end of the CDR3 is missing. It is unclear where the CDR3 begins or ends on the DNA, so no DNA is shown, and the CDR3 is as TCRdb lists it. The rearrangement joins TRBV6-5 to TRBJ2-7; the D call TRBD1 from the table was never checked on the DNA. Germline V gene sequence: CDR1 MNHEY, CDR2 SVGAGI. The CDR3 region is 13 residues in length, termini included. CDR3 region: CASNYSGQGKGYL.

The chain couples TRBV30 to TRBJ2-3; D remains unclear. The CDR3 extends over 12 amino acids. The germline gives CDR1 GTSNPN, CDR2 SVGIG (reference sequence). Between the trimmed V and J ends, which lost 4 bases and 2 bases, there was a span of 7 bases. The CDR3 protein is CAWKTDTDTQYF. CDR3 coding DNA: TGTGCCTGGAAGACGGACACAGATACGCAGTATTTT.

About this clonotype itself: The germline gene is not matched at one end of the junction; a read error may be the cause. This chain uses TRBV29-1 with TRBJ2-1; tentatively, D is TRBD2 (6 bases). Germline CDR1 and CDR2: SQVTM and ANQGSEA. The CDR3 length is 14 residues. CDR3 in DNA: TGCAGCACCCGGGGACTCCAACTCTACAAAGGGCAGTTCTTT. Protein: CSTRGLQLYKGQFF.

A word on this clonotype: With a much larger clone just one base away, this may be a read error. This sequence joins TRBV7-9 and TRBJ2-5; 7 bases agree with TRBD1. CDR1 SEHNR and CDR2 FQNEAQ come from the germline V gene (reference sequence). The length of the CDR3 is 14 residues. V trimming: 5 bases; J trimming: 10 bases; junction bases outside the gene matches: 13. Written as DNA, the CDR3 is TGTGCCAGCAGCACCGGGACAGCAATCTGGATCCAGTACTTC. Translation gives CASSTGTAIWIQYF.

Concerning this clonotype: A much larger clone differs by one base, so this may be a read error. The V gene is TRBV5-4, the J gene TRBJ2-5; D remains unclear. CDR1 and CDR2 from the germline V gene are SGHNT and YYREEE (reference sequence). The CDR3 runs to 15 residues. With 4 bases removed from V and 0 bases from J, the gap between germline ends came to 13 bases. The CDR3 reads CASSRLTAHQETQYF. The CDR3 coding sequence is TGTGCCAGCAGCCGATTAACCGCTCACCAAGAGACCCAGTACTTC. The full variable domain, in which reference TRBV5-4 and TRBJ2-5 provide the parts outside the CDR3, is ETGVTQSPTHLIKTRGQQVTLRCSSQSGHNTVSWYQQALGQGPQFIFQYYREEENGRGNFPPRFSGLQFPNYSSELNVNALELDDSALYLCASSRLTAHQETQYFGPGTRLLVL.

About this clonotype: The CDR3 does not close with the conserved phenylalanine or tryptophan, likely indicating a read error. DNA of the CDR3: TGTGCCAGCAGGGAATTGGGGACTAGCCCTAATGAGCAGTTCTCC. Its protein product is CASRELGTSPNEQFS. This chain connects TRBV2 to TRBJ2-1; the match to TRBD2 covers 9 bases. With 6 bases clipped from V and 7 bases from J, the junction kept 10 bases outside the gene matches. The germline gives CDR1 SNHLY, CDR2 FYNNEI. The CDR3 sequence is 15 residues long.

Note on this clonotype: This CDR3 fails to terminate in the conserved phenylalanine or tryptophan, so it likely reflects a read error. The CDR3 DNA is TGTGCCAGCAACTCAGACGGGACTAGCGGGAGTCCCGATCAGTACTCC. Translated, it gives CASNSDGTSGSPDQYS. The gene calls are TRBV13 and TRBJ2-7; 14 nucleotides line up with TRBD2. The germline V gene encodes CDR1 PRHDT and CDR2 FYEKMQ (reference sequence). The CDR3 loop spans 16 amino acids. V trimming: 7 bases; J trimming: 10 bases; junction bases outside the gene matches: 15.

V usage is TRBV6-5 and J usage is TRBJ2-1, with 9 bases fitting TRBD2. The V segment lost 8 bases and the J segment 12 bases; nucleotides outside the gene matches: 14. Germline V CDR1 and CDR2: MNHEY, SVGAGI. The CDR3 extends over 14 amino acids. CDR3 region: CASALVAGVGRQFF. The CDR3 nucleotides read TGTGCCAGCGCGTTAGTAGCGGGAGTTGGTAGGCAGTTCTTC.

On this clonotype itself: One junction end does not reproduce the germline sequence, and a read error may be involved. The gene calls are TRBV29-1 and TRBJ2-2; the D gene is possibly TRBD2 (5 bases). Germline CDR1 and CDR2: SQVTM and ANQGSEA. The CDR3 has 12 amino acids. For the CDR3, the DNA is TGCAGCGGGGAGAGCCGAACCGGTGAGCTGTTTTTT. Protein: CSGESRTGELFF.

As regards this clonotype: In this CDR3 the conserved last residue, phenylalanine or tryptophan, is missing, so a read error is likely. The rearrangement uses TRBV7-9 and TRBJ2-4; D ambiguous. Germline V gene data show CDR1 as SEHNR and CDR2 as FQNEAQ (reference sequence). V was shortened by 6 bases and J by 5 bases, with 8 bases between the two germline ends. CDR3 size: 12 residues. The CDR3: CASSFLENIQYI. In DNA, the CDR3 is TGTGCCAGCAGTTTCTTAGAAAACATTCAGTACATC.

On this clonotype: One end of the junction is discordant with germline, which a read error may explain. The chain is built from TRBV6-1 and TRBJ1-2, with 9 bases matching TRBD1. Germline values: CDR1 MNHNS, CDR2 SASEGT. This CDR3 has 17 residues. In nucleotides, the CDR3 is TGTGCCAACAGTGAAACTCTAAACAGGGGGCCCGCCTATGGCTACACCTTC. Its translation is CANSETLNRGPAYGYTF.

This clonotype showed up many times. The V call is TRBV28, the J call TRBJ2-7; 7 bases match TRBD1. The CDR3 length is 15 residues. Losses at the gene ends were 8 bases for V and 4 bases for J; bases not matched to a gene: 14. Germline assignment: CDR1 MDHEN and CDR2 SYDVKM. In nucleotides, the CDR3 is TGTGCCAGCCGTTATGGGAACAGGGGAGAGTACGAGCAGTACTTC. Translated: CASRYGNRGEYEQYF.

About this clonotype: Being one base from a much bigger clone, this may be a read error. The chain employs TRBV5-1 and TRBJ2-1, with D possibly TRBD1 on 5 matching bases. Germline V lookup: CDR1 SGHRS, CDR2 YFSETQ. The CDR3 contains 16 residues. For the CDR3, the DNA is TGCGCCAGCAGCTTGTCCACGACATTTAGGGGTAACGAGCTGTTCTTC. Its translation is CASSLSTTFRGNELFF.

On this clonotype: The germline gene is not matched at one end of the junction; a read error may be the cause. The chain is built from TRBV11-2 and TRBJ2-1; D unresolved. Germline-derived CDR1 and CDR2 are SGHAT and FQNNGV. The CDR3 contains 15 residues. The CDR3 here is CANSLEESPLNEQFF. CDR3 DNA: TGTGCCAACAGCTTAGAGGAGAGTCCCCTCAATGAGCAGTTCTTC.

This clonotype was seen more than once but under ten times. A clone one base away is much larger, so this may be a read error. The chain joins TRBV10-2 to TRBJ2-7; either TRBD1 or TRBD2 may supply D (5 bases each). CDR1 and CDR2 from the germline V gene are WSHSY and SAAADI. This CDR3 is 14 amino acids long. Written as DNA, the CDR3 is TGCGCCAGCAGTGAGTCGTGGGGACCCTACGAGCGGTACTTC. As protein: CASSESWGPYERYF.

Comments on this clonotype: A much larger clone sits a single nucleotide away, making a read error possible. The chain combines TRBV7-9 with TRBJ2-3; D possibly uses TRBD1 or TRBD2 (5 bases each). The germline gives CDR1 SEHNR, CDR2 FQNEAQ (reference sequence). Trimming took off 3 bases at V and 5 bases at J, with 12 bases between the two ends. This CDR3 region has 14 residues. Here the CDR3 DNA reads TGTGCCAGCAGCTTCCGGGGCGGCATAGATACGCAGTATTTT. Translated: CASSFRGGIDTQYF.

Concerning this clonotype itself: This clone may be a read error of a much larger clone one base away. Here the CDR3 DNA reads TGTGTCATCAGTCAGGACAGGGACCAGACCCAGTACTTC. It translates to CVISQDRDQTQYF. The chain recombines TRBV10-3 with TRBJ2-5; TRBD1 aligns across 8 bases. The CDR3 runs to 13 residues. Germline V CDR1 and CDR2: ENHRY, SYGVKD.

This chain links TRBV4-2 with TRBJ2-5, with 9 bases aligning to TRBD2. The ends lost 7 bases at V and 2 bases at J; junction bases unmatched: 11. The CDR3 sequence is 16 residues long. The germline V gene encodes CDR1 LGHNA and CDR2 YNFKEQ. CDR3 in DNA: TGTGCCAGCAACCCCGCGAGACTAGCGGAACAAGAGACCCAGTACTTC. Protein sequence: CASNPARLAEQETQYF.

Comments on this clonotype: Given a much more abundant clone one base away, this may be a read error. This sequence joins TRBV6-1 and TRBJ1-5, with D possibly being TRBD1 (5 bases). The germline gives CDR1 MNHNS, CDR2 SASEGT. The CDR3 sequence is 15 residues long. DNA for the CDR3: TGTGTCAGCAGTGAAGCGGCCGGGGCATCTCAGCCCCAGCATTTT. It yields the protein CVSSEAAGASQPQHF.

V gene TRBV11-2 combines with J gene TRBJ2-7; TRBD1 might be the D (5 bases). Trimming took 2 bases from V and 5 from J, leaving 7 bases between them. Germline CDR1 and CDR2: SGHAT and FQNNGV. This CDR3 contains 12 residues. The CDR3 region is CASSLSGNEQYF. In DNA, the CDR3 is TGTGCCAGCAGCTTATCAGGGAACGAGCAGTACTTC.

The gene calls are TRBV5-1 and TRBJ2-3; maybe TRBD1 (5 bases). This CDR3 is 15 amino acids long. Deletions cut 5 bases from V and 3 bases from J, with 16 bases between. CDR1 and CDR2 from the germline V gene are SGHRS and YFSETQ. The CDR3 sequence: CASRYETEWTDTQYF. In DNA form, the CDR3 reads TGCGCCAGCAGATATGAGACAGAGTGGACAGATACGCAGTATTTT.